Presented here are 23 T cell receptor beta chains from one specimen sequenced in a study of T cells in Graves' hyperthyroidism and ophthalmopathy. RNA transcripts served as the template for amplifying TCR beta CDR3 regions. The TCR CDR3 first-round RT-PCR relied on the HTBI primer set. Using its own MiXCR run on the multiplex PCR reads, TCRdb lists one record per CDR3 protein. The sample carries roughly 300,000 distinct CDR3 sequences, about 20% recorded once. Input material: blood. Receptors originate from a woman in her 50s with Graves' hyperthyroidism.

This clonotype was seen a handful of times. The chain has TRBV7-9 and TRBJ1-5; D gene uncertain. The CDR3 extends over 13 amino acids. The V gene's germline CDR1 is SEHNR and CDR2 FQNEAQ (reference sequence). V shed 1 base and J shed 6 bases, with 7 bases lying between them. CDR3 sequence (DNA): TGTGCCAGCAGCTTAGACGGAGGTCAGCCCCAGCATTTT. Translation gives CASSLDGGQPQHF. Using reference TRBV7-9 and TRBJ1-5 for the parts outside the CDR3, the full variable domain is DTGVSQNPRHKITKRGQNVTFRCDPISEHNRLYWYRQTLGQGPEFLTYFQNEAQLEKSRLLSDRFSAERPKGSFSTLEIQRTEQGDSAMYLCASSLDGGQPQHFGDGTRLSIL.

V usage is TRBV13 and J usage is TRBJ2-7; 15 nucleotides align to TRBD2. V trimming: 6 bases; J trimming: 2 bases; junction bases outside the gene matches: 14. Germline V gene data show CDR1 as PRHDT and CDR2 as FYEKMQ (reference sequence). The CDR3 runs to 19 residues. The CDR3 is CASSGPLGLAGGHTYEQYV. In nucleotides, the CDR3 is TGTGCCAGCAGTGGACCCTTGGGACTAGCGGGGGGCCATACCTACGAGCAGTACGTC.

This clonotype was seen a few times. The chain employs TRBV13 and TRBJ2-1; possible D gene TRBD2, 6 bases. Trimming took off 2 bases at V and 6 bases at J, with 14 bases between the two ends. Germline lookup yields CDR1 PRHDT and CDR2 FYEKMQ (reference sequence). The CDR3 extends over 15 amino acids. The CDR3 spells CASSLSSEGGNEQFF. CDR3 in DNA: TGTGCCAGCAGCTTATCTAGCGAGGGCGGCAATGAGCAGTTCTTC.

This clonotype was recorded a few times. CDR3 nucleotides: TGTGCCAGCAGTTCTCAGGGACTAGCGGGAGGGCGGTACAATGAGCAGTTCTTC. Amino acids: CASSSQGLAGGRYNEQFF. V and J are TRBV27 and TRBJ2-1, with 16 positions matching TRBD2. This CDR3 comprises 18 residues. Per the germline V gene, CDR1 is MNHEY and CDR2 is SMNVEV (reference sequence). V shed 4 bases, J shed 4 bases, and the junction held 7 bases outside the gene matches.

The rearrangement joins TRBV20-1 to TRBJ2-1, with 10 bases lining up with TRBD2. The germline gives CDR1 DFQATT, CDR2 SNEGSKA (reference sequence). The CDR3 covers 15 residues. V shed 6 bases, J shed 7 bases, and the junction held 12 bases outside the gene matches. CDR3 region: CSATRGAGGFNEQFF. The CDR3 DNA is TGCAGTGCCACCAGAGGAGCGGGAGGGTTTAATGAGCAGTTCTTC.

This clonotype was counted between two and nine times. This chain joins TRBV6-1 and TRBJ2-7; a possible D gene is TRBD1 (6 bases). V lost 9 bases, J lost 1 base, and 7 bases lay in between. Germline lookup yields CDR1 MNHNS and CDR2 SASEGT. This CDR3 is built from 11 residues. CDR3 in amino acids: CASGQSYEQYF. The CDR3 nucleotides are TGTGCCAGTGGACAGTCCTACGAGCAGTACTTC.

This clonotype was seen many times. This chain connects TRBV12-3 or TRBV12-4 to TRBJ1-2; 7 bases match TRBD1. The ends lost 7 bases at V and 0 bases at J; junction bases unmatched: 8. The CDR3 extends over 15 amino acids. Written as DNA, the CDR3 is TGTGCCAGCACCGTAACGGGACAGTCTAACTATGGCTACACCTTC. It specifies CASTVTGQSNYGYTF.

CDR3 residues: CASSLTGGVGNEQFF. In DNA, the CDR3 is TGTGCCAGCTCACTTACAGGGGGGGTCGGAAATGAGCAGTTCTTC. This chain links TRBV18 with TRBJ2-1; maybe TRBD1 (8 bases). The CDR3 covers 15 residues. Germline CDR1 reads KGHSH; CDR2 reads LQKENI. V lost 4 bases and J 7 bases, leaving 17 bases between the germline ends.

The V gene is TRBV20-1, the J gene TRBJ2-5; D gene uncertain. CDR1 and CDR2 from the germline V gene are DFQATT and SNEGSKA (reference sequence). The V end lost 1 base, the J end lost 5 bases, and 11 bases lay between the germline ends. The CDR3 length is 13 residues. The CDR3 here is CSARVHFGETQYF. The CDR3 DNA reads TGCAGTGCTAGAGTGCACTTCGGGGAGACCCAGTACTTC.

This chain uses TRBV13 with TRBJ1-2; D is possibly TRBD1 (5 bases). Germline lookup yields CDR1 PRHDT and CDR2 FYEKMQ (reference sequence). The CDR3 spans 16 residues. Trimming left V 6 bases short and J 2 bases short, with 19 bases between. CDR3 DNA sequence: TGTGCCAGCAGGCCCCTGCTCGCAGGGAGGAACTATGGCTACACCTTC. Protein: CASRPLLAGRNYGYTF.

This clonotype was detected a few times. The J gene is TRBJ1-1, the V gene TRBV20-1; D unclear. The CDR3 runs 17 residues. Germline CDR1 and CDR2: DFQATT and SNEGSKA (reference sequence). Trimming took 0 bases from V and 2 from J, leaving 19 bases between them. This chain's CDR3 is CSARDLGLEGLNTEAFF. As DNA, the CDR3 is TGCAGTGCTAGAGATCTCGGGTTGGAAGGGCTCAACACTGAAGCTTTCTTT.

This clonotype has just a few counts. Relative to the germline gene, one junction end is altered; a read error may explain this. The V gene is TRBV5-1, the J gene TRBJ2-7, with 7 nucleotides matching TRBD1. Germline V lookup: CDR1 SGHRS, CDR2 YFSETQ. This CDR3 spans 14 amino acids. The CDR3, as DNA: TGTGCCAGCAGTCCACAGGGGAAAACCTACGAGCAGTACTTC. Translation: CASSPQGKTYEQYF.

The chain uses TRBV2 and TRBJ2-1, with 9 bases aligning to TRBD1. The CDR3 loop spans 13 amino acids. With 8 bases clipped from V and 6 bases from J, the junction kept 5 bases outside the gene matches. From germline, CDR1 is SNHLY and CDR2 FYNNEI. The CDR3 reads CASGTDRGNEQFF. CDR3 nucleotide sequence: TGTGCCAGCGGTACGGACAGGGGCAATGAGCAGTTCTTC.

This clonotype turned up a few times. The gene calls are TRBV20-1 and TRBJ2-3; TRBD2 aligns across 7 bases. CDR1 is DFQATT and CDR2 is SNEGSKA in the germline V gene (reference sequence). Losses at the gene ends were 2 bases for V and 2 bases for J; bases not matched to a gene: 7. CDR3 length: 15 amino acids. CDR3 protein: CSARRTRGPTDTQYF. CDR3 DNA: TGCAGTGCTAGACGGACTAGAGGACCCACAGATACGCAGTATTTT.

The J gene is TRBJ2-1, the V gene TRBV29-1, with 15 positions matching TRBD2. CDR3 size: 16 residues. Germline CDR1 is SQVTM and CDR2 is ANQGSEA. Trimming took 6 bases from V and 8 from J; bases not matched to a gene: 11. CDR3 nucleotide sequence: TGCAGCGTCTGTTTGATCGGGACTAGCGGGAGGTATGAGCAGTTCTTC. Amino acids: CSVCLIGTSGRYEQFF.

The rearrangement joins TRBV19 to TRBJ2-4; D remains ambiguous. Germline CDR1 LNHDA, CDR2 SQIVND (reference sequence). CDR3 size: 16 residues. V gave up 3 bases and J gave up 2 bases, with 14 bases separating them. The CDR3 nucleotides are TGTGCCAGTAGTATGACGGGCAGCGTAACCAAAAACATTCAGTACTTC. Translated: CASSMTGSVTKNIQYF.

This clonotype was detected a few times. The chain has TRBV15 and TRBJ1-4, with TRBD1 matching over 7 bases. The CDR3 length is 17 residues. V trimming: 2 bases; J trimming: 3 bases; junction bases outside the gene matches: 9. CDR1 and CDR2 from the germline V gene are LNHNV and YYDKDF (reference sequence). CDR3 sequence reads: CATSRSPRTGPNEKLFF. CDR3 bases: TGTGCCACCAGCAGATCCCCCCGGACAGGCCCTAATGAAAAACTGTTTTTT.

The chain employs TRBV15 and TRBJ2-7; weak D call: TRBD2 (6 bases). CDR3 length equals 20 residues. Trimming shortened V by 1 base and J by 2 bases, and 27 bases separated the two germline ends. Germline CDR1 LNHNV, CDR2 YYDKDF (reference sequence). CDR3 region: CATSRGDLPGAPFPAYEQYF. CDR3 nucleotide sequence: TGTGCCACCAGCAGAGGCGACCTCCCGGGAGCTCCCTTCCCCGCCTACGAGCAGTACTTC.

This clonotype showed up many times. The CDR3 protein is CASSEARTTLDQPQHF. The CDR3 region has the DNA TGTGCCAGCAGTGAAGCCCGGACCACTTTGGATCAGCCCCAGCATTTT. The V and J genes are TRBV6-1 and TRBJ1-5; D call uncertain. The length of the CDR3 is 16 residues. Trimming removed 0 bases from V and 5 bases from J, with 14 bases in between. Germline-derived CDR1 and CDR2 are MNHNS and SASEGT.

This clonotype occurred many times. The rearrangement joins TRBV20-1 to TRBJ2-7; D remains unclear. Germline CDR1 is DFQATT and CDR2 is SNEGSKA (reference sequence). V was clipped by 7 bases and J by 2 bases, with 12 bases between them. The CDR3 is 12 amino acids. CDR3 sequence (DNA): TGCAGTGTCCAGACGGTGACCTACGAGCAGTACTTC. Amino acids: CSVQTVTYEQYF.

This clonotype was observed many times. The chain couples TRBV10-2 to TRBJ2-7; D not certain. This CDR3 contains 13 residues. V lost 10 bases and J 2 bases, leaving 15 bases between the germline ends. The germline CDR1 and CDR2 sequences are WSHSY and SAAADI. CDR3 in DNA: TGCGCCAACCCTATCCACCCGACCTACGAGCAGTACTTC. This gives the protein CANPIHPTYEQYF.

This chain joins TRBV5-1 and TRBJ1-6; tentatively, D is TRBD1 (6 bases). The germline CDR1 and CDR2 sequences are SGHRS and YFSETQ. The CDR3 has 16 amino acids. V was shortened by 4 bases and J by 0 bases, with 11 bases between the two germline ends. In DNA, the CDR3 is TGCGCCAGCAGCCGCGGACAGAGCTCCTATAATTCACCCCTCCACTTT. Amino acid sequence: CASSRGQSSYNSPLHF.

Comment on this clonotype: A read error may explain this, as a much larger clone is one base away. The rearrangement uses TRBV12-3 or TRBV12-4 and TRBJ2-3; TRBD1 aligns across 11 bases. This CDR3 comprises 14 residues. In DNA form, the CDR3 reads TGTGCCAGCCTCCGGACAGGGGGCATGGATATGCAGTATTTT. Translation gives CASLRTGGMDMQYF.